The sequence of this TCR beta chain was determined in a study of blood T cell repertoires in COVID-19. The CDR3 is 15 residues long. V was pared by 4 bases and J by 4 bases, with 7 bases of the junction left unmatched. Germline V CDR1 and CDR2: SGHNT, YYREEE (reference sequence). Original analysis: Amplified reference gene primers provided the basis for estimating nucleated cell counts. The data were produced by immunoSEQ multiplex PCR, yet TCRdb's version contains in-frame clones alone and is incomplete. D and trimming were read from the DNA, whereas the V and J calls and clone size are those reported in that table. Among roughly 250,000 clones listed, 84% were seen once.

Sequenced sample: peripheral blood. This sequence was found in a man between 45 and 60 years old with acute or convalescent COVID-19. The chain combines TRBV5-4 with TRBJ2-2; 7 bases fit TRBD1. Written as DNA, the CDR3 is TGTGCCAGCAGCCTGCAGGACAGGATCACCGGGGAGCTGTTTTTT. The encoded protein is CASSLQDRITGELFF.